This T cell receptor beta chain was sequenced during a study of CD8 T cells in ankylosing spondylitis (dated by TCRdb to 2016 to 2017). Study-level background: The study profiled T cell receptor beta repertoires in healthy donors and ankylosing spondylitis patients to find disease-linked TCR variants. The full study cohort comprised around 25 ankylosing spondylitis patients and 110 or so healthy donors. Peripheral blood was sampled, and synovial fluid was additionally collected from ankylosing spondylitis patients.

Points the paper makes about the study in general: A TCR beta motif of seven or eight highly homologous amino acid variants appeared characteristic of blood from ankylosing spondylitis patients. The disease-linked clones were reported as significantly enriched in matched synovial fluid samples from ankylosing spondylitis patients. Some motif variants had previously been reported in the synovial fluid and blood of reactive arthritis patients, which suggests shared mechanisms of disease initiation. The disease-linked clones had a CD8+ phenotype and were found at relatively low frequencies in peripheral blood.

The sample was run on an Illumina HiSeq 2500. Quantitative 5'-RACE with molecular barcodes was the method used to prepare the TCR beta libraries. The authors processed their data as follows. A new computational method based on a probabilistic model of VDJ rearrangement was used to identify disease-linked TCR variants. TCRdb applied fastp at Q25 and MiXCR to the public reads, then kept only in-frame beta chains. When rows share a CDR3 protein, they turn into one entry using the most common DNA and genes. The V and J calls were determined by TCRdb, not by the authors. Counted in this sample were 150,000 to 200,000 distinct CDR3 sequences; 9.8% of them appeared once. Of the sample, roughly 16% falls within the top ten clones. This clonotype has more than one count but fewer than ten. It has no known antigen specificity. The sample holds no much larger clone one base away, and base qualities are not on file.

The germline V gene (reference sequence) yields DFQATT for CDR1 and SNEGSKA for CDR2. Counted from cysteine to phenylalanine, this CDR3 has 12 amino acids. The read is trimmed to its CDR3 DNA, 36 bases read in frame from base 1. V and J are truncated by 3 bases and 0 bases respectively, leaving an intervening sequence of 5 bases. Specimen: blood, either unsorted or a sorted T cell fraction (not recorded which). This chain is built from TRBV20-1 and TRBJ1-2; no D gene call is confident. The source of this sequence is a female donor with ankylosing spondylitis or in good health (not recorded which). Read as DNA, the sequence is TGCAGTGCTAGGGGGACTAACTATGGCTACACCTTC. Its coded protein is CSARGTNYGYTF.